In its sample, the clone carrying this T cell receptor (beta chain) was seen a few times. Its antigen is undetermined. This entry is derived from a study of T-cell reconstitution after alpha-beta-depleted transplantation in children. The CDR3 extends over 16 amino acids. The germline V gene has CDR1 SGHRS and CDR2 YFSETQ. J was trimmed by 0 bases and V by 4 bases; bases with no gene match: 8. Whole-study results and caveats: It was newly produced T cells that mostly accounted for T-cell counts and diversity one year after transplant. After transplant, high TCRbeta diversity at day 60 in some patients arose from surviving recipient T cells and thymic progenitors. In patients about two months after transplant, alpha-beta T cells reportedly arose from several hundred expanded graft clones.

During its preparation, the TCRbeta library received unique molecular identifiers. TCRdb fed the PCR reads into MiXCR, producing one record per CDR3 protein. The table lists 700,000 to 950,000 distinct CDR3 sequences, roughly 16% of them singletons. The clonotype comes from a male patient aged 10 to 17 who had a stem cell transplant for acute lymphoblastic leukemia, so the T cells may come from the graft donor. The chain is built from TRBV5-1 and TRBJ2-3; 7 bases are shared with TRBD2. This specimen consisted of PBMCs, mostly from graft donor cells, obtained 360 days after TCRalphabeta/CD19-depleted stem cell transplant. The CDR3 nucleotides read TGCGCCAGCAGCCCCGGGGACTACCTGAGCACAGATACGCAGTATTTT. Protein: CASSPGDYLSTDTQYF.